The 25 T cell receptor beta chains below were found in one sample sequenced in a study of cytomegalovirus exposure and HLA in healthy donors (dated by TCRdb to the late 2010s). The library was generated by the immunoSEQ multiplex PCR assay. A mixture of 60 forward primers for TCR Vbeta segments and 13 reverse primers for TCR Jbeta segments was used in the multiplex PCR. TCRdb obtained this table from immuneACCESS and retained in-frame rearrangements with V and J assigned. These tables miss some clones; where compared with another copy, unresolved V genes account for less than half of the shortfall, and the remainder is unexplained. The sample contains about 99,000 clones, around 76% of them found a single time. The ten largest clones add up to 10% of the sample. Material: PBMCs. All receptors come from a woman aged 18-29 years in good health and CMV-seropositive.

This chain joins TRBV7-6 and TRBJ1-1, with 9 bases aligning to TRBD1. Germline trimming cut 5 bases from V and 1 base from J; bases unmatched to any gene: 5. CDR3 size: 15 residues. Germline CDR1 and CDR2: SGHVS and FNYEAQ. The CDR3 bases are TGTGCCAGCAGCGAGTCGGGACAGGGGAACACTGAAGCTTTCTTT. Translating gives CASSESGQGNTEAFF.

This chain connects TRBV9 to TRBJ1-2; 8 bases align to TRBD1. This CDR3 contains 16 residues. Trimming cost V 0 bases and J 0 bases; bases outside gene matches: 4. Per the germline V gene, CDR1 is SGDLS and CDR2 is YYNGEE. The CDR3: CASSVAEDRANYGYTF. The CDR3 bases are TGTGCCAGCAGCGTAGCTGAGGACAGGGCTAACTATGGCTACACCTTC.

The CDR3 nucleotides read TGTGCCAGCCGCCGCGGGGAGACCCAGTACTTC. It yields the protein CASRRGETQYF. The gene calls are TRBV6-1 and TRBJ2-5; D might be TRBD2 (5 bases). Germline loops: CDR1 MNHNS, CDR2 SASEGT. The CDR3 covers 11 residues. The V end was cut by 8 bases, the J end by 5 bases, with 9 bases between.

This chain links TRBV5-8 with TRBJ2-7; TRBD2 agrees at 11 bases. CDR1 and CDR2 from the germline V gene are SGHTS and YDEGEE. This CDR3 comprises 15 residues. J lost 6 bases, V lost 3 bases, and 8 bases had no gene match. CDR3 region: CASSSPSGRLSEQYF. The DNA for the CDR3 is TGTGCCAGCAGCTCACCTAGCGGGAGGTTGAGCGAGCAGTACTTC.

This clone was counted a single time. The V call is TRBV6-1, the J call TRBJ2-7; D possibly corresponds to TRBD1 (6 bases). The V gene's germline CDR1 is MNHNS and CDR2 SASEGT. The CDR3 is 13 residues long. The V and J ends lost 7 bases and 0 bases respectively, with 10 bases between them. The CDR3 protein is CASTTGSSYEQYF. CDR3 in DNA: TGTGCCAGCACAACAGGGAGCTCCTACGAGCAGTACTTC.

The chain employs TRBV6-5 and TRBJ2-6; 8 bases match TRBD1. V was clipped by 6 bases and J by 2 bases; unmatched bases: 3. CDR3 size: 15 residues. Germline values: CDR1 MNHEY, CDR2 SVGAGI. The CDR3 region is CASRRQGTGANVLTF. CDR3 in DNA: TGTGCCAGCAGACGACAGGGGACTGGGGCCAACGTCCTGACTTTC.

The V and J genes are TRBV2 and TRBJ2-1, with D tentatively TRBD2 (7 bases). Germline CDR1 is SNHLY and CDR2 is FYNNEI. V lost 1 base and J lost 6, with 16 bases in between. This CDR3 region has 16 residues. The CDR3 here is CASSEGGWGGFNEQFF. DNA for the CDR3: TGTGCCAGCAGTGAAGGAGGGTGGGGGGGCTTCAATGAGCAGTTCTTC.

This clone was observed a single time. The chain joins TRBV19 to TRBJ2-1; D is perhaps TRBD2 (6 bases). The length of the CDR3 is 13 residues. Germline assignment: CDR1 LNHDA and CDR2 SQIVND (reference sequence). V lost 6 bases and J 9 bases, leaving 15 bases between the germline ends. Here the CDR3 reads CASSGASVGEQFF. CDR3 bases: TGTGCCAGTAGCGGTGCTAGCGTTGGTGAGCAGTTCTTC. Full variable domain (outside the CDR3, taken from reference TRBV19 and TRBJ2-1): DGGITQSPKYLFRKEGQNVTLSCEQNLNHDAMYWYRQDPGQGLRLIYYSQIVNDFQKGDIAEGYSVSREKKESFPLTVTSAQKNPTAFYLCASSGASVGEQFFGPGTRLTVL.

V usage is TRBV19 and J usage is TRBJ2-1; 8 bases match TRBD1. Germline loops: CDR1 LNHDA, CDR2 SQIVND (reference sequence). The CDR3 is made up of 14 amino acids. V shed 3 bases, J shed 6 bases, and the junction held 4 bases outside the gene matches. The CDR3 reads CASSITGGLNEQFF. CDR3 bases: TGTGCCAGTAGTATTACAGGGGGGCTCAATGAGCAGTTCTTC. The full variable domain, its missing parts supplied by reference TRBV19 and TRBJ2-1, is DGGITQSPKYLFRKEGQNVTLSCEQNLNHDAMYWYRQDPGQGLRLIYYSQIVNDFQKGDIAEGYSVSREKKESFPLTVTSAQKNPTAFYLCASSITGGLNEQFFGPGTRLTVL.

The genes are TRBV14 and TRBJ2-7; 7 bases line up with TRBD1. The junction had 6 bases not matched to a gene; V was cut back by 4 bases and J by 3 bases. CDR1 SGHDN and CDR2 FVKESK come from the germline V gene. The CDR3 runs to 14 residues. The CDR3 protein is CASSPQGESYEQYF. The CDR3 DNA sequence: TGTGCCAGCAGCCCCCAGGGGGAGAGCTACGAGCAGTACTTC. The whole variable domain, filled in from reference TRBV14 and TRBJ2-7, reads EAGVTQFPSHSVIEKGQTVTLRCDPISGHDNLYWYRRVMGKEIKFLLHFVKESKQDESGMPNNRFLAERTGGTYSTLKVQPAELEDSGVYFCASSPQGESYEQYFGPGTRLTVT.

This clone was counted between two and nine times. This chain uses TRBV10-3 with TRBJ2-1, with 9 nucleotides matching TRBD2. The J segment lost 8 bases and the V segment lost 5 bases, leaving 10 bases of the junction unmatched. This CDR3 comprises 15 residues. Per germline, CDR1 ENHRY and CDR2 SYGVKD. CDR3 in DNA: TGTGCCATCAGTAAAGGGGCTAGCGGGGTCTATGAGCAGTTCTTC. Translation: CAISKGASGVYEQFF.

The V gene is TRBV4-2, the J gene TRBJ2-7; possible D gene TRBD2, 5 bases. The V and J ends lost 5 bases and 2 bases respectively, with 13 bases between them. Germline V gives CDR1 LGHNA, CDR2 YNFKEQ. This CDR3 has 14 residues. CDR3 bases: TGTGCCAGCAGCGCCACTAGAGGAACCTACGAGCAGTACTTC. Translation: CASSATRGTYEQYF.

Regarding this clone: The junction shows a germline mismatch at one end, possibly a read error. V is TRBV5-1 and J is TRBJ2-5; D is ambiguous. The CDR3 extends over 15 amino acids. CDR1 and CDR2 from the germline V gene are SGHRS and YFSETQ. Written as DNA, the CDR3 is TGCGCCAGCAACTTGGCCGGGTCCAGTCAAGAGACCCAGTACTTC. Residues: CASNLAGSSQETQYF.

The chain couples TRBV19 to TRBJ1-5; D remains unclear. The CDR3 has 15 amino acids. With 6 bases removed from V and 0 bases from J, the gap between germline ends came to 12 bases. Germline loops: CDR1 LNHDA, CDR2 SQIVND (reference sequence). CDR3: CASSYQDYSNQPQHF. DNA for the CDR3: TGTGCCAGTAGCTATCAGGATTATAGCAATCAGCCCCAGCATTTT.

CDR3 nucleotides: TGCGCCAGCAGCCAAGACTCGGACCAGGGGGCAACTCAGCCCCAGCATTTT. This sequence encodes CASSQDSDQGATQPQHF. The V call is TRBV4-1, the J call TRBJ1-5; the match to TRBD1 covers 8 bases. J was trimmed by 6 bases and V by 0 bases; bases with no gene match: 10. The CDR3 contains 17 residues. Per germline, CDR1 MGHRA and CDR2 YSYEKL.

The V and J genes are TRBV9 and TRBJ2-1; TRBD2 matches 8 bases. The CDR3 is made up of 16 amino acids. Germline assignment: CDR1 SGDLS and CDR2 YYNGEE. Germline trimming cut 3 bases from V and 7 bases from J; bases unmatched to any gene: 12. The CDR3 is CASSAPGLGVGNEQFF. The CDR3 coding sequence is TGTGCCAGCAGCGCACCGGGACTAGGGGTCGGAAATGAGCAGTTCTTC.

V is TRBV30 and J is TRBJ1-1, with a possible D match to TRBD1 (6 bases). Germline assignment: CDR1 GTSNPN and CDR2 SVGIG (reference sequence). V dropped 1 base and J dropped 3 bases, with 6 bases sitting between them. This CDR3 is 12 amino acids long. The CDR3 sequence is CAWSGTDTEAFF. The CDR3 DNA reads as TGTGCCTGGAGTGGGACAGACACTGAAGCTTTCTTT.

The CDR3 loop is CAISEWGGDYGYTF. The CDR3 coding sequence is TGTGCCATCAGTGAGTGGGGGGGCGACTATGGCTACACCTTC. The rearrangement joins TRBV10-3 to TRBJ1-2, with a weak D call TRBD1 (6 bases). Trimming left V 1 base short and J 3 bases short, with 9 bases between. This CDR3 region has 14 residues. Germline loops: CDR1 ENHRY, CDR2 SYGVKD.

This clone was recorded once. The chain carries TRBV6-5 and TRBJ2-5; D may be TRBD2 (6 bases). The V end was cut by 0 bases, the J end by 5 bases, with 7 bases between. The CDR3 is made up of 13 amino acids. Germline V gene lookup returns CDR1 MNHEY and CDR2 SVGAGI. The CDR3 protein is CASSYSGRETQYF. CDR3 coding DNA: TGTGCCAGCAGTTACTCGGGGAGGGAGACCCAGTACTTC.

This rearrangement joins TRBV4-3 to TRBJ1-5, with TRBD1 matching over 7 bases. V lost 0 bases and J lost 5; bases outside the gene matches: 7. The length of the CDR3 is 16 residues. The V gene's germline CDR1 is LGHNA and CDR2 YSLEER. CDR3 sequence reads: CASSQETYRGDQPQHF. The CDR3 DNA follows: TGCGCCAGCAGCCAAGAAACCTACAGGGGAGATCAGCCCCAGCATTTT.

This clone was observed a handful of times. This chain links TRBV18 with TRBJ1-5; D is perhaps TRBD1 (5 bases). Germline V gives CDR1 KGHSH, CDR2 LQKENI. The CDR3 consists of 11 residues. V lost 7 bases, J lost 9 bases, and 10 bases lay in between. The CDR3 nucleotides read TGTGCCAGCTTTGATCAGGGGCCCCAGCATTTT. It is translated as CASFDQGPQHF.

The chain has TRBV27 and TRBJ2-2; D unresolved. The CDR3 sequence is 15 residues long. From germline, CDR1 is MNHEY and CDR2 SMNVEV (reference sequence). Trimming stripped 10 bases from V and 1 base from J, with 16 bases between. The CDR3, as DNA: TGTGCCACCCCCCCGGAGTCAGAGAACACCGGGGAGCTGTTTTTT. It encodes CATPPESENTGELFF.

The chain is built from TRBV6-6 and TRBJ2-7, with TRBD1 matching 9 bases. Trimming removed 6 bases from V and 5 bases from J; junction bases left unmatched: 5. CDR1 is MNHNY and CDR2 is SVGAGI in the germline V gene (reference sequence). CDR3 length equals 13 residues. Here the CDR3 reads CASSGTGWHEQYF. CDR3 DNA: TGTGCCAGCAGCGGGACAGGGTGGCACGAGCAGTACTTC.

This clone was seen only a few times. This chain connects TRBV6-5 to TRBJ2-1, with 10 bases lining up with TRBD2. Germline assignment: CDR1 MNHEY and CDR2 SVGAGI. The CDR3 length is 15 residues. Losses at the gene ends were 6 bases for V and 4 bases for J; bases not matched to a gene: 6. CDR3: CASRARTSGYNEQFF. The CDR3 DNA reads TGTGCCAGCAGAGCAAGGACTAGCGGATACAATGAGCAGTTCTTC.

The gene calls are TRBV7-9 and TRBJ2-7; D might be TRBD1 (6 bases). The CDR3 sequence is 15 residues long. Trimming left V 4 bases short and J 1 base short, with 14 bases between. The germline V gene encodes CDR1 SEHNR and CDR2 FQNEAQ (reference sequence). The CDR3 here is CASSSTQTGSYEQYF. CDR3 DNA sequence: TGTGCCAGCAGCTCTACTCAGACAGGTTCCTACGAGCAGTACTTC.